The 7 T cell receptor beta chains in this list originate from one sample, sequenced in a study of naive and memory T cell subsets. Treatment here: skin biopsy from PPD injection site in Mantoux-positive individual. A UMI-containing oligonucleotide was joined by 3' ligation to the TCR cDNA template. Ligated cDNA underwent four rounds of PCR with nested alpha and beta constant region primers and SP2. TCRdb passed the UMI-ligation and nested PCR reads through MiXCR, listing each CDR3 protein once. This sample has some 15,000 distinct CDR3 sequences, with approximately 4.7% found just once. The sample in question was skin, obtained from a tuberculin skin test site. Source of these receptors: an adult in good health.

By proportion, this clonotype is medium-sized. V is TRBV9 and J is TRBJ2-3; D is undetermined. Germline V lookup: CDR1 SGDLS, CDR2 YYNGEE. V lost 4 bases, J lost 0 bases, and 12 bases lay in between. CDR3 length: 15 residues. The CDR3 spells CASSPQPKSTDTQYF. Written as DNA, the CDR3 is TGTGCCAGCAGCCCCCAACCGAAAAGCACAGATACGCAGTATTTT.

This clonotype was recorded at least ten times. The genes are TRBV2 and TRBJ2-7; either TRBD1 or TRBD2 may supply D (5 bases each). From germline, CDR1 is SNHLY and CDR2 FYNNEI. V lost 6 bases to trimming and J lost 1 base, with 13 bases between them. The CDR3 consists of 14 residues. The CDR3 nucleotides read TGTGCCAGCAGCTTCGGGGCCCCATCCTACGAGCAGTACTTC. Translation gives CASSFGAPSYEQYF.

This clonotype was counted at least ten times. The rearrangement uses TRBV20-1 and TRBJ2-1, with D tentatively TRBD2 (5 bases). The germline V gene has CDR1 DFQATT and CDR2 SNEGSKA (reference sequence). The CDR3 runs 12 residues. Trimming removed 6 bases at V and 12 bases at J, with 18 bases between. CDR3 DNA: TGCAGTGCCCAAGAGGGCAGCCGTTGGCAGTTCTTC. Encoded protein: CSAQEGSRWQFF.

This clonotype is classed as medium-sized. The gene calls are TRBV3-1 and TRBJ2-5; 14 bases agree with TRBD2. Germline CDR1 is LGHDT and CDR2 is YNNKEL (reference sequence). V lost 5 bases, J lost 2 bases, and 7 bases stayed unmatched. The CDR3 is made up of 17 amino acids. The CDR3 loop is CASSKGGTSGGQETQYF. The CDR3 nucleotides read TGTGCCAGCAGCAAAGGGGGGACTAGCGGGGGACAAGAGACCCAGTACTTC.

At least ten counts were recorded for this clonotype. The V and J genes are TRBV5-5 and TRBJ1-2; no clear D gene. CDR1 is SGHKS, CDR2 YYEKEE, per germline (reference sequence). V shed 0 bases and J shed 2 bases, with 17 bases lying between them. The CDR3 contains 17 residues. The CDR3 sequence is CASSLDIPIRGNYGYTF. In DNA, the CDR3 is TGTGCCAGCAGCTTGGATATCCCAATCAGAGGGAACTATGGCTACACCTTC.

There are many counts of this clonotype. The chain combines TRBV12-3 or TRBV12-4 with TRBJ2-1, with no clear D. The germline V and J ends were trimmed by 6 bases and 1 base, with 4 bases remaining between them. CDR3 size: 12 residues. As DNA, the CDR3 is TGTGCCAGCAGAGGATCCTACAATGAGCAGTTCTTC. The encoded protein is CASRGSYNEQFF.

The chain uses TRBV7-8 and TRBJ1-6, with D perhaps matching TRBD1 (6 bases). The CDR3 contains 15 residues. The V end lost 2 bases, the J end lost 10 bases, and 15 bases lay between the germline ends. From germline, CDR1 is SGHVS and CDR2 FQNEAQ. CDR3 in DNA: TGTGCCAGCAGCTTACTATCCCAGGGGAGGTCACCCCTCCACTTT. Translation gives CASSLLSQGRSPLHF.